A selection of T cell receptor beta chains follows, all from one sample in a study of blood T cell repertoires in COVID-19. Method: immunoSEQ multiplex PCR; TCRdb's copy keeps in-frame clones and lacks some. The sample has over 75,000 clones; approximately 80% are singletons. The sequencing input was peripheral blood. The receptors were gathered from an older man with acute or convalescent COVID-19. Both conserved end residues are part of each CDR3. D genes are given only for firm matches. Size is omitted from some rows. Given values are once, few, many or a class for expanded clones.

>TRBD1|TRBJ2-5|NA|TRBV5-1
CASRGTTGLQETQYF
TGCGCCAGCAGGGGTACGACAGGGCTTCAAGAGACCCAGTACTTC
>NA|TRBJ1-1|NA|TRBV3-1/TRBV3-2
CASSQVPGTEAFF
TGTGCCAGCAGCCAAGTCCCGGGGACTGAAGCTTTCTTT
>NA|TRBJ2-7|NA|TRBV6-5
CASSNGNYEQYF
TGTGCCAGCAGTAACGGGAACTACGAGCAGTACTTC
>TRBD1|TRBJ1-2|NA|TRBV18
CASSLGQGGSYGYTF
TGTGCCAGCTCACTGGGACAGGGGGGTAGCTATGGCTACACCTTC
>NA|TRBJ1-2|NA|TRBV29-1
CSVAAGIDGYTF
TGCAGCGTTGCGGCAGGAATCGATGGCTACACCTTC
>NA|TRBJ2-2|NA|TRBV15
CATSRELPGELFF
TGTGCCACCAGCAGAGAACTCCCCGGGGAGCTGTTTTTT
>NA|TRBJ1-5|NA|TRBV5-5
CASSLGQEDQPQHF
TGTGCCAGCAGCTTGGGACAGGAGGATCAGCCCCAGCATTTT
>TRBD1|TRBJ1-5|NA|TRBV5-6
CASSPGQYQPQHF
TGTGCCAGCAGCCCGGGACAGTATCAGCCCCAGCATTTT
>NA|TRBJ2-4|NA|TRBV4-1
CASSQGAQGSKNIQYF
TGCGCCAGCAGCCAAGGAGCTCAGGGTTCCAAAAACATTCAGTACTTC
>TRBD2|TRBJ2-5|once|TRBV4-2
CASSQGSSGGALVSQETQYF
TGTGCCAGCAGCCAAGGGAGTAGCGGGGGGGCCTTAGTATCTCAAGAGACCCAGTACTTC
>TRBD1|TRBJ1-5|NA|TRBV7-8
CASSLGQGASNQPQHF
TGTGCCAGCAGCTTGGGACAGGGGGCAAGCAATCAGCCCCAGCATTTT
>TRBD1|TRBJ2-1|NA|TRBV27
CASSRDRGPNEQFF
TGTGCCAGCAGTCGGGACAGGGGTCCCAATGAGCAGTTCTTC
>NA|TRBJ2-3|NA|TRBV6-5
CASSLGEAADTQYF
TGTGCCAGCAGTTTAGGTGAGGCGGCAGATACGCAGTATTTT
>NA|TRBJ1-6|NA|TRBV4-1
CASSQGRPWTVANSPLHF
TGCGCCAGCAGCCAAGGAAGGCCCTGGACAGTGGCGAATTCACCCCTCCACTTT
>NA|TRBJ2-3|NA|TRBV30
CAWSSALGTDTQYF
TGTGCCTGGAGCTCCGCGTTGGGCACAGATACGCAGTATTTT
>NA|TRBJ1-2|NA|TRBV2
CASMGRRSNYGYTF
TGTGCCAGCATGGGGCGCAGGTCCAACTATGGCTACACCTTC
>NA|TRBJ1-4|once|TRBV28
CASSLNSPEKLFF
TGTGCCAGCAGTTTGAACAGCCCTGAAAAACTGTTTTTT
>TRBD1|TRBJ2-1|few|TRBV11-2
CASSFGTGGEQFF
TGTGCCAGCAGCTTTGGGACAGGGGGTGAGCAGTTCTTC
>TRBD1|TRBJ2-3|few|TRBV5-1
CASRDRGTDTQYF
TGCGCCAGCAGGGACAGGGGCACAGATACGCAGTATTTT
>TRBD1|TRBJ1-5|NA|TRBV18
CASSPPGDRGHQPQHF
TGTGCCAGCTCACCACCGGGGGACAGGGGGCATCAGCCCCAGCATTTT
>NA|TRBJ1-1|few|TRBV19
CASSPLNTEAFF
TGTGCCAGTAGTCCTTTGAACACTGAAGCTTTCTTT
>NA|TRBJ1-6|NA|TRBV6-2/TRBV6-3
CASSYSPGNNSPLHF
TGTGCCAGCAGTTACTCTCCAGGGAATAATTCACCCCTCCACTTT
>NA|TRBJ1-1|NA|TRBV25-1
CASRGGSGAFF
TGTGCCAGCAGGGGCGGCAGCGGGGCTTTCTTT
>NA|TRBJ2-2|NA|TRBV5-1
CASKLAEGGTGELFF
TGCGCCAGCAAACTTGCGGAGGGAGGAACCGGGGAGCTGTTTTTT
>NA|TRBJ1-2|NA|TRBV28
CASSSGVNGYTF
TGTGCCAGCAGTTCAGGGGTGAATGGCTACACCTTC
>TRBD1|TRBJ1-6|NA|TRBV6-5
CASRPGQVNNSPLHF
TGTGCCAGCAGACCGGGACAGGTAAATAATTCACCCCTCCACTTT
>TRBD1|TRBJ2-1|NA|TRBV2
CASTLTGSVNEQFF
TGTGCCAGCACCTTGACAGGGAGTGTGAATGAGCAGTTCTTC
>TRBD1|TRBJ1-1|NA|TRBV11-2
CASSLGQPLTEAFF
TGTGCCAGCAGCTTGGGACAGCCATTAACTGAAGCTTTCTTT
>TRBD1|TRBJ2-1|NA|TRBV3-1/TRBV3-2
CASSTDRDNEQFF
TGTGCCAGCAGCACCGACAGGGACAATGAGCAGTTCTTC